The clone carrying this TCR beta chain has a single count. The antigen is unknown. This entry belongs to a study of cytomegalovirus exposure and HLA in healthy donors. Study-level results: TCR beta sequences numbering around 15,000 were associated with HLA alleles at 0.05 false discovery rate in a later analysis. In a later analysis, TCR beta V- and J-gene trimming showed a link to a missense DCLRE1C variant.

Germline V CDR1 and CDR2: MNHEY, SMNVEV (reference sequence). The CDR3 consists of 15 residues. The PCR was carried out with 60 Vbeta primers and 13 Jbeta primers. Produced via immunoSEQ multiplex PCR; TCRdb's table is partial and in-frame only. Here the sample spans 150,000 or so clones, roughly four fifths being singletons. The clonotype originates from a female donor in good health and CMV-seronegative. V and J are TRBV27 and TRBJ2-5; 11 bases agree with TRBD1. The assigned J gene may be wrong: the sequence end matches TRBJ2-7 better. Sequencing was carried out using PBMCs. Here the CDR3 DNA reads TGTGCCAGCAGTCGCGACGGGACAGGGGGCTACGAGCAGTACTTC. Translated: CASSRDGTGGYEQYF.